This T cell receptor (beta chain) came from a study of beta chain features in type 1 diabetes. General study points: Still unanswered here is whether HLA type influences TCRB rearrangement.

The entirety of the isolated RNA underwent reverse transcription, so expressed TCRB transcripts were sequenced. Data came from immunoSEQ multiplex PCR; TCRdb stores just in-frame clones and leaves some out. This table holds over 150,000 clones, approximately 13% found once. Every single donor gave one heparinised blood draw, and these averaged roughly 120 mL. On this clone: Its antigen remains unknown.

Germline V gene sequence: CDR1 SQVTM, CDR2 ANQGSEA. Trimming shortened V by 4 bases and J by 7 bases, and 13 bases separated the two germline ends. The CDR3 spans 13 residues. This receptor was taken from a woman in her late teens or twenties in good health. The V call is TRBV29-1, the J call TRBJ1-4, with D hard to call. Sequencing was done on a sample of central memory CD4+ T cells from blood. CDR3 residues: CSVVREYGEKLFF. DNA for the CDR3: TGCAGCGTTGTTCGGGAGTATGGTGAAAAACTGTTTTTT. Full variable domain (rest looked up from reference TRBV29-1 and TRBJ1-4): SAVISQKPSRDICQRGTSLTIQCQVDSQVTMMFWYRQQPGQSLTLIATANQGSEATYESGFVIDKFPISRPNLTFSTLTVSNMSPEDSSIYLCSVVREYGEKLFFGSGTQLSVL.